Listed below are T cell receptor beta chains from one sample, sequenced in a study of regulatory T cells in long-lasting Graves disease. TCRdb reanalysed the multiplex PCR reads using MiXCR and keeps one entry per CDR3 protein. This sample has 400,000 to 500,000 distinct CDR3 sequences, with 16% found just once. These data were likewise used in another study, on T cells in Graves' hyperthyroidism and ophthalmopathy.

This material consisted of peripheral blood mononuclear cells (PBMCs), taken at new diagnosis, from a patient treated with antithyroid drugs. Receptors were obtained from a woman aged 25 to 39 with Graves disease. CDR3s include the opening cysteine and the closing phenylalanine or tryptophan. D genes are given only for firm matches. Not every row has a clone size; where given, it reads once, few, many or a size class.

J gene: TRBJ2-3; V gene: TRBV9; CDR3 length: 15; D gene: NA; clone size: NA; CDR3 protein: CASSVEGDSTDTQYF; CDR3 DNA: TGTGCCAGCAGCGTAGAAGGGGACTCCACAGATACGCAGTATTTT
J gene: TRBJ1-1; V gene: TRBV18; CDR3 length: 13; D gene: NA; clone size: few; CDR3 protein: CASTMGVRNEAFF; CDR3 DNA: TGTGCCAGCACTATGGGGGTGCGGAATGAAGCTTTCTTT
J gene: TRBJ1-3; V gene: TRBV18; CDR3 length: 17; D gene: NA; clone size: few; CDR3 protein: CASSPRPWLSSGNTIYF; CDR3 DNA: TGTGCCAGCTCACCGAGGCCTTGGTTGAGCTCTGGAAACACCATATATTTT
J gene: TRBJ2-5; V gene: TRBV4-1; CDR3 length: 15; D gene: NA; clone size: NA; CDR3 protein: CASSLDLTAQETQYF; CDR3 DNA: TGCGCCAGCAGCTTGGACCTGACTGCGCAAGAGACCCAGTACTTC
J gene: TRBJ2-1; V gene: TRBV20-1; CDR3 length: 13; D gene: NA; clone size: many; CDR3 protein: CSARDWGNNEQFF; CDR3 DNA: TGCAGTGCTAGAGATTGGGGGAACAATGAGCAGTTCTTC
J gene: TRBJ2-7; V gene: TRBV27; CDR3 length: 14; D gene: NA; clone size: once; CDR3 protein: CASGSGTGYGEQYF; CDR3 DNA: TGTGCCAGCGGTTCGGGAACAGGGTATGGCGAGCAGTACTTC
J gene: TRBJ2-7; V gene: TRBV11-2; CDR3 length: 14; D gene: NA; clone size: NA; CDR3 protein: CASSSRHGYYEQYF; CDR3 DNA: TGTGCCAGCAGCTCCCGCCACGGATACTACGAGCAGTACTTC
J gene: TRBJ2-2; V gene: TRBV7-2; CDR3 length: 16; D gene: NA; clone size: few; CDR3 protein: CASSRYDSGDTGELFF; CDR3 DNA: TGTGCCAGCAGCCGATATGATTCGGGGGACACCGGGGAGCTGTTTTTT
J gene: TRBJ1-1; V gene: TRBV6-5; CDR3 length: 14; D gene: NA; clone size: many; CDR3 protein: CASSYDGRDTEAFF; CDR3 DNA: TGTGCCAGCAGTTACGACGGCAGGGACACTGAAGCTTTCTTT
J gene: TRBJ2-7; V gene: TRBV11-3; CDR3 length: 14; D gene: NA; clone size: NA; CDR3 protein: CASSLGVRAYEQYF; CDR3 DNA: TGTGCCAGCAGCTTAGGTGTCAGGGCCTACGAGCAGTACTTC
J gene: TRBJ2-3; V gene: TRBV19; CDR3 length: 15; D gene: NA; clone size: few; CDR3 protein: CASSVDGRPTDTQYF; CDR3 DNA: TGTGCCAGTAGTGTAGACGGGAGACCGACAGATACGCAGTATTTT
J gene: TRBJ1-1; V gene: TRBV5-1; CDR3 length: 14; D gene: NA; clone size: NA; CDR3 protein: CASSLHGRDTEAFF; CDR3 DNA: TGCGCCAGCAGCTTGCATGGCCGGGACACTGAAGCTTTCTTT
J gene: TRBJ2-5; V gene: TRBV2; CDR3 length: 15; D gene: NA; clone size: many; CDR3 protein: CASRFGAGSGETQYF; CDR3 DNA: TGTGCCAGCAGGTTTGGCGCGGGTTCGGGGGAGACCCAGTACTTC
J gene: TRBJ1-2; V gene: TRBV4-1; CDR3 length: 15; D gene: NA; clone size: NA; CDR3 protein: CASSQDLRGGYGYTF; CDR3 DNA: TGCGCCAGCAGCCAAGATCTTAGGGGCGGGTATGGCTACACCTTC
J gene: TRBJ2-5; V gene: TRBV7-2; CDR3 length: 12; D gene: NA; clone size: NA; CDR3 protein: CASSFLQETQYF; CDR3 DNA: TGTGCCAGCAGCTTCCTCCAAGAGACCCAGTACTTC
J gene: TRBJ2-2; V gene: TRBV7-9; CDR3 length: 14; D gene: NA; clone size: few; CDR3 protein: CASSWTWNTGELFF; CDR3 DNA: TGTGCCAGCAGCTGGACTTGGAACACCGGGGAGCTGTTTTTT
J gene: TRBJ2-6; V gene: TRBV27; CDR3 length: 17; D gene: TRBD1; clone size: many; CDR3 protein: CASSLLDREFGANVLTF; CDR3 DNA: TGTGCCAGCAGTTTATTGGACAGGGAATTTGGGGCCAACGTCCTGACTTTC
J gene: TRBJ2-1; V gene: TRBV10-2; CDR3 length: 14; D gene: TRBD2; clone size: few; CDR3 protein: CASNRGGSYNEQFF; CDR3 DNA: TGCGCCAGCAACCGGGGAGGGTCCTACAATGAGCAGTTCTTC
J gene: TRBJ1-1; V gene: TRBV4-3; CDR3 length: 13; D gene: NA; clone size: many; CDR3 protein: CASSQYRGTEAFF; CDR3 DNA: TGCGCCAGCAGCCAATACCGCGGGACTGAAGCTTTCTTT
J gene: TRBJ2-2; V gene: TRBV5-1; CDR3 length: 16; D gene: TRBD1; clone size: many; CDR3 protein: CASKPPGQENTGELFF; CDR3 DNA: TGCGCCAGCAAGCCACCCGGACAGGAGAACACCGGGGAGCTGTTTTTT
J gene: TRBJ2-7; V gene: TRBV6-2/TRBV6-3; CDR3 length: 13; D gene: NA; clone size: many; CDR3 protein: CASSEAKGDLAYF; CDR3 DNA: TGTGCCAGCAGTGAGGCCAAGGGGGACTTAGCTTACTTC
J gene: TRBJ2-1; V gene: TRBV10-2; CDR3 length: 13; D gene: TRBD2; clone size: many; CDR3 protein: CASTGLFFGEQFF; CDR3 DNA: TGCGCCAGCACGGGACTATTCTTCGGGGAGCAGTTCTTC
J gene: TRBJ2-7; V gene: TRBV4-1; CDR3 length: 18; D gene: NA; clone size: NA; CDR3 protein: CASSHDPRGTGERYEQYF; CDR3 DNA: TGCGCCAGCAGCCACGATCCCCGAGGGACGGGGGAGCGTTACGAGCAGTACTTC
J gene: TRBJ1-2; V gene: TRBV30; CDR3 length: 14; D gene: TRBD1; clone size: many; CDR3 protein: CAWSVWTGLRGYTF; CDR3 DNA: TGTGCCTGGAGTGTATGGACAGGGCTACGCGGCTACACCTTC
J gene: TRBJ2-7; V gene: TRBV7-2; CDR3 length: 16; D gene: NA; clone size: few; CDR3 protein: CASSSSAGPSVNEQYF; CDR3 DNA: TGTGCCAGCAGCTCCTCCGCCGGGCCCTCCGTAAACGAGCAGTACTTC
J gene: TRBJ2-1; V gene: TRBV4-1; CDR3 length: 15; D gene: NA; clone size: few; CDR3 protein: CASSQAARQSNEQFF; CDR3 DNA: TGCGCCAGCAGCCAAGCCGCGAGACAGTCCAATGAGCAGTTCTTC
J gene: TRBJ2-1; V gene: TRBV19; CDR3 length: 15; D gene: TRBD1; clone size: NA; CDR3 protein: CASRSDRGGYNEQFF; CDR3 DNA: TGTGCCAGTCGATCGGACAGGGGTGGGTACAATGAGCAGTTCTTC
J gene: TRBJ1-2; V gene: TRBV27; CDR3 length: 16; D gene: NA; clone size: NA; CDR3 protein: CASSLRGAPLSYGYTF; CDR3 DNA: TGTGCCAGCAGTTTAAGGGGGGCTCCACTATCCTATGGCTACACCTTC
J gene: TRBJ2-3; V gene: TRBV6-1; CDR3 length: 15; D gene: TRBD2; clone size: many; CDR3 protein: CASSDGGRATDTQYF; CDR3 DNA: TGTGCCAGCAGTGACGGGGGGAGGGCCACAGATACGCAGTATTTT
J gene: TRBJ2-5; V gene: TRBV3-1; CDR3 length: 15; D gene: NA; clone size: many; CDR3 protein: CASSPHAGIQETQYF; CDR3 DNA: TGTGCCAGCAGCCCTCATGCGGGGATACAAGAGACCCAGTACTTC
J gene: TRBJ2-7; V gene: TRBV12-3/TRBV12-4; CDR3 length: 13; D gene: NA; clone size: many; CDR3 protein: CASSLTFSSEQYF; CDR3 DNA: TGTGCCAGCAGTTTGACCTTCTCATCCGAGCAGTACTTC
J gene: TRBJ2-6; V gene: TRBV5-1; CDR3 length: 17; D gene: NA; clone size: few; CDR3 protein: CASSLKGGISGANVLTF; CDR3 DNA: TGCGCCAGCAGCTTGAAGGGGGGAATATCTGGGGCCAACGTCCTGACTTTC
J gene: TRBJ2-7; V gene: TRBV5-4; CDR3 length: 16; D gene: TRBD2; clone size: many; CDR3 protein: CASSSSSGRGTYEQYF; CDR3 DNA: TGTGCCAGCAGCTCATCTAGCGGGAGGGGCACCTACGAGCAGTACTTC
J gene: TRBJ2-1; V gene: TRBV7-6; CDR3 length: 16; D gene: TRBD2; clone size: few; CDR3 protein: CASSSLAGIQYNEQFF; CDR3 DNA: TGTGCCAGCAGCTCCCTAGCGGGGATACAATACAATGAGCAGTTCTTC
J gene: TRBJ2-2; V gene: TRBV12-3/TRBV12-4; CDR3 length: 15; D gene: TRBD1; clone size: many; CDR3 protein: CASSTGQGATGELFF; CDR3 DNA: TGTGCCAGCAGTACCGGACAGGGGGCAACCGGGGAGCTGTTTTTT
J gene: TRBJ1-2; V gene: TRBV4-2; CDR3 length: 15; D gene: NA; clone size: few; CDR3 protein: CASSQDSTQGDGYTF; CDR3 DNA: TGTGCCAGCAGCCAAGATTCAACACAAGGCGATGGCTACACCTTC
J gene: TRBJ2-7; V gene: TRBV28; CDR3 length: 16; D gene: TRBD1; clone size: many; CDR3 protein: CASSSVRDRVSYEQYF; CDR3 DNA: TGTGCCAGCAGTAGCGTCCGGGACAGGGTCTCCTACGAGCAGTACTTC
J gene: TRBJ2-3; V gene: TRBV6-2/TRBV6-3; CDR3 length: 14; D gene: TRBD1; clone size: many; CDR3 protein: CASSRDRMADTQYF; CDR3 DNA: TGTGCCAGCAGCAGGGACAGGATGGCGGATACGCAGTATTTT
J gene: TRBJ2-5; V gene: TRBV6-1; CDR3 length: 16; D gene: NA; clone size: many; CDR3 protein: CASSRNPRSRTETQYF; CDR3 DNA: TGTGCCAGCAGTAGGAATCCCCGGAGCCGTACGGAGACCCAGTACTTC
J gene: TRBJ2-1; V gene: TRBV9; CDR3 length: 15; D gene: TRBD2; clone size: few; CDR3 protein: CASSVRGETYNEQFF; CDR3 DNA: TGTGCCAGCAGCGTACGGGGGGAGACCTACAATGAGCAGTTCTTC
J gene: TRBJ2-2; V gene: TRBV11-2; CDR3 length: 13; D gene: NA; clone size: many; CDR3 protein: CASSQTRTGELFF; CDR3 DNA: TGTGCCAGCAGCCAAACGCGCACCGGGGAGCTGTTTTTT
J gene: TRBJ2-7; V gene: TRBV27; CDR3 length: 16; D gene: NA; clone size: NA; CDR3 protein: CASSSPVRVGQYEQYF; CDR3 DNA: TGTGCCAGCAGTTCCCCAGTGAGGGTAGGTCAATACGAGCAGTACTTC
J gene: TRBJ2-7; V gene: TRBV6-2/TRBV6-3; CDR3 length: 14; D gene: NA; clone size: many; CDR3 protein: CATYSRDSHKKQYF; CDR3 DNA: TGTGCCACCTACTCCCGGGACTCGCACAAGAAGCAGTACTTC
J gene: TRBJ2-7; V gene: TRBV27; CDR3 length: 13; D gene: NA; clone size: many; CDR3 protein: CASSSRELHEQYF; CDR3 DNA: TGTGCCAGCAGTTCCAGGGAACTCCACGAGCAGTACTTC
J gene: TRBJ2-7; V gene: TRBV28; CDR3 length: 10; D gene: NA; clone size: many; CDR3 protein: CASSFHEQYF; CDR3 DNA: TGTGCCAGCAGTTTTCACGAGCAGTACTTC
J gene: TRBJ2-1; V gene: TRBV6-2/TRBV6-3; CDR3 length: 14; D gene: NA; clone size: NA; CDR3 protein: CASSTDPSGDEQFF; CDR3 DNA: TGTGCCAGCAGCACCGACCCTAGTGGTGATGAGCAGTTCTTC
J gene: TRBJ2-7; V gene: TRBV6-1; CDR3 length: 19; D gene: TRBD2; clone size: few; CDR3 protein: CASSNPEGRILRGSYEQYF; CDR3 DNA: TGTGCCAGCAGTAATCCAGAGGGAAGGATATTGCGCGGGAGCTACGAGCAGTACTTC
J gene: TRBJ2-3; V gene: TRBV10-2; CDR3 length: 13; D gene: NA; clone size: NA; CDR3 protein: CASRDSSDDTQYF; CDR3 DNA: TGCGCCAGCCGGGACTCCTCGGATGATACGCAGTATTTT
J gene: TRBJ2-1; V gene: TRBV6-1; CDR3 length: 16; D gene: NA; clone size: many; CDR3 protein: CASTRLGGTPYEGQFF; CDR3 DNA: TGTGCCAGCACCCGCCTCGGGGGGACACCTTACGAGGGGCAGTTCTTC
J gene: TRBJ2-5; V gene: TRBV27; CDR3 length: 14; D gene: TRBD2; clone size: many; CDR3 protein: CASSLTSGRETQYF; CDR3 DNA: TGTGCCAGCAGTTTAACTAGCGGGAGAGAGACCCAGTACTTC